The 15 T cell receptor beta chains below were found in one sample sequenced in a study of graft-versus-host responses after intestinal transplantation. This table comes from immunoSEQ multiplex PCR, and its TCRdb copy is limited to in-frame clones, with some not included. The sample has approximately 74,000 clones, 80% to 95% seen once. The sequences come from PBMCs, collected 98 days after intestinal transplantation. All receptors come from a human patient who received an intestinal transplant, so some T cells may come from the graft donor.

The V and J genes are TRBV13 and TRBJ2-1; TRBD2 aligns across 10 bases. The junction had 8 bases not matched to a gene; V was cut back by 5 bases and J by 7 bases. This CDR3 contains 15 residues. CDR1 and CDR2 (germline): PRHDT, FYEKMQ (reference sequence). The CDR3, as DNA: TGTGCCAGCAGCCAAAGCGGGGGGGCGAGGAATGAGCAGTTCTTC. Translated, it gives CASSQSGGARNEQFF.

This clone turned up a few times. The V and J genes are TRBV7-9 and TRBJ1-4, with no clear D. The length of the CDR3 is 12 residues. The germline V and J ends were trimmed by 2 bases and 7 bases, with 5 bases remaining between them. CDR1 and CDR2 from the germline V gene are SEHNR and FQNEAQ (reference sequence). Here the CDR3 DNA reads TGTGCCAGCAGCTTACTGGGTGAAAAACTGTTTTTT. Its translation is CASSLLGEKLFF.

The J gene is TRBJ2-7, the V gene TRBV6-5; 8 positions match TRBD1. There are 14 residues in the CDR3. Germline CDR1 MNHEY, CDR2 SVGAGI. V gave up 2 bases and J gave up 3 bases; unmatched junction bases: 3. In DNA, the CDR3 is TGTGCCAGCAGTTACGCAGGGGGCGTCTACGAGCAGTACTTC. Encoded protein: CASSYAGGVYEQYF.

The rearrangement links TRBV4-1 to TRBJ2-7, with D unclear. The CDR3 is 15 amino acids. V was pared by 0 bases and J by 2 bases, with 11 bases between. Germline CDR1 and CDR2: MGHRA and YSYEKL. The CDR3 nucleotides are TGCGCCAGCAGCCAAGAACCAGGCCCTCCCTACGAGCAGTACTTC. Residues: CASSQEPGPPYEQYF.

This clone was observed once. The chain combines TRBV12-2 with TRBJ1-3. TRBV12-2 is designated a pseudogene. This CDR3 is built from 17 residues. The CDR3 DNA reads TGTGCAAGTCGCTTCAGGAGTTACGGGAACCCTGGAAACACCATATATTTT. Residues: CASRFRSYGNPGNTIYF.

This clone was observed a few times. As DNA, the CDR3 is TGTGCCAGCAGTGCTTTTTCGACATTACTGTTTTTT. It encodes CASSAFSTLLFF. V usage is TRBV6-1 and J usage is TRBJ1-4; D gene ambiguous. Germline V gene data show CDR1 as MNHNS and CDR2 as SASEGT. The CDR3 runs 12 residues. Trimming shortened V by 4 bases and J by 13 bases, and 13 bases separated the two germline ends.

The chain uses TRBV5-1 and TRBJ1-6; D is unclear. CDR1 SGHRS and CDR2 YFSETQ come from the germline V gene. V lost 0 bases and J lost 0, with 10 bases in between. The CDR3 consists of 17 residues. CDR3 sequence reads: CASSLEVVSSYNSPLHF. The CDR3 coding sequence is TGCGCCAGCAGCTTGGAGGTCGTAAGCTCCTATAATTCACCCCTCCACTTT.

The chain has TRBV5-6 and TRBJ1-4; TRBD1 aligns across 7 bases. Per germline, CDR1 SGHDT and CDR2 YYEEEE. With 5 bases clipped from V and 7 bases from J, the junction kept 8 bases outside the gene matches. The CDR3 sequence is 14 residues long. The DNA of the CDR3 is TGTGCCAGCAGTCTCGGGACAGAGGTTGAAAAACTGTTTTTT. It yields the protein CASSLGTEVEKLFF.

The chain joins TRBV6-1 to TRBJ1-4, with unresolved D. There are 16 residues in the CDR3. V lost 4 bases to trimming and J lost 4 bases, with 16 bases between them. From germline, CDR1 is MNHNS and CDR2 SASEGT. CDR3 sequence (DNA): TGTGCCAGCAGTGCCACAACGGGAGGGCTTAATGAAAAACTGTTTTTT. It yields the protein CASSATTGGLNEKLFF.

CDR3 sequence: CASSHVGYNEQFF. The CDR3 DNA is TGTGCCAGCAGCCACGTGGGGTACAATGAGCAGTTCTTC. The rearrangement links TRBV7-2 to TRBJ2-1; D gene uncertain. V was trimmed by 5 bases and J by 4 bases, leaving 9 bases between them. This CDR3 comprises 13 residues. Germline-derived CDR1 and CDR2 are SGHTA and FQGNSA.

Written as DNA, the CDR3 is TGTGCCAGTGGGGACAGGAGGGGTAACTATGGCTACACCTTC. Protein product: CASGDRRGNYGYTF. J is TRBJ1-2 and V is TRBV19; 8 nucleotides align to TRBD1. Per germline, CDR1 LNHDA and CDR2 SQIVND (reference sequence). CDR3 length: 14 residues. J gave up 1 base and V 8 bases, and 6 bases lay outside the gene matches.

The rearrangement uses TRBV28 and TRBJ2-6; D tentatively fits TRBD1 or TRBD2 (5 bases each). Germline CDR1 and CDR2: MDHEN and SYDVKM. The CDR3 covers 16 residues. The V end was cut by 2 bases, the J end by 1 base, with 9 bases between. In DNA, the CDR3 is TGTGCCAGCAGTTTACTAGGGACGTCTGGGGCCAACGTCCTGACTTTC. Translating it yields CASSLLGTSGANVLTF. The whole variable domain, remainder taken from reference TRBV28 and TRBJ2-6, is DVKVTQSSRYLVKRTGEKVFLECVQDMDHENMFWYRQDPGLGLRLIYFSYDVKMKEKGDIPEGYSVSREKKERFSLILESASTNQTSMYLCASSLLGTSGANVLTFGAGSRLTVL.

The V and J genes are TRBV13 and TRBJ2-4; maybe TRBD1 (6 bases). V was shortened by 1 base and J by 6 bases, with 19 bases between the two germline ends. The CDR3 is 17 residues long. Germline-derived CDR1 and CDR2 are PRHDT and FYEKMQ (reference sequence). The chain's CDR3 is CASSLEGTPKRGNIQYF. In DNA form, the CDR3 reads TGTGCCAGCAGCTTAGAGGGGACACCTAAAAGGGGAAACATTCAGTACTTC.

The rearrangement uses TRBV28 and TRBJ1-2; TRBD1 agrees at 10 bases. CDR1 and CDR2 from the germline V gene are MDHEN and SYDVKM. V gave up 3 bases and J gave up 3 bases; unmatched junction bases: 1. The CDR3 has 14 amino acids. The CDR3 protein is CASSLGTGDYGYTF. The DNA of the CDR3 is TGTGCCAGCAGTTTGGGGACAGGGGACTATGGCTACACCTTC.

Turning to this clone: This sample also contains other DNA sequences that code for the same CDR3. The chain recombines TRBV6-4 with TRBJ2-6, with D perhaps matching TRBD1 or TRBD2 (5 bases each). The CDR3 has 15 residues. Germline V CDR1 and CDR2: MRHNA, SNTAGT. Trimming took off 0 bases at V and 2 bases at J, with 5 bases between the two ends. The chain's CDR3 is CASSDSGAGANVLTF. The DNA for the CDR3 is TGTGCCAGCAGTGACTCGGGGGCTGGGGCCAACGTCCTGACTTTC.